The T cell receptor beta chain described here comes from a study of identical twins (dated by TCRdb to 2015 to 2016). Study-wide context: TCR alpha and beta repertoires from monozygotic twins, unrelated adults of various ages and cord blood were deep-sequenced to test whether fetal clonotypes persist. To rule out contamination, replicate twin experiments were performed at different times with different library preparation protocols.

A remark on this clonotype: Its antigen specificity is not known. The record has no base qualities; no much larger clone is one base away.

All donors were healthy Caucasians. Three pairs of female monozygotic twins, all aged about 18 to 30 years, were included in the twin cohort. Peripheral blood mononuclear cells were used as the source from which RNA for TCR libraries was isolated. The library relied on 5' RACE. TCRdb lists the instrument as Illumina HiSeq 2000. A universal primer binding site was introduced by template switching, and a unique molecular identifier was present in the final cDNA, enabling accurate counting of TCR cDNA molecules. First-strand cDNA for TCR alpha and beta chains was synthesized from specific primers in the conserved constant-segment region. To control for contamination, every cDNA library carried two barcodes: a SMART-Mk sample barcode plus Illumina barcodes. Two successive PCR steps introduced TruSeq adapter sequences along with Illumina sample barcodes. The TCR alpha and beta cDNA libraries were sequenced on the Illumina HiSeq platform using custom primers. The original methods were these. Unique molecular identifiers were extracted from raw reads with MiGEC, and CDR3 positions were determined with MiXCR. Recombination models were inferred per individual with the repgenHMM and IGoR tools using an EM algorithm. The analysis of shared clonotypes was done with the tcR package in R, with sharing normalized by the product of cloneset sizes. To study raw recombination without the effects of thymic and clonal selection, out-of-frame nonproductive sequences were analyzed. Starting from the raw public reads, TCRdb applied fastp trimming at Q25, assembled clones with MiXCR and retained in-frame beta chains. Records with the same CDR3 protein are collapsed into one entry carrying the most frequent genes and DNA. The V and J calls here are based on TCRdb, not the publication. A total of 690,000 or so distinct CDR3 sequences appear in this sample, 8% to 9% of them only once. The ten most abundant clones make up 0.85% to 1% of the sample.

Overall study results and their limits: The excess sharing between twins in beta out-of-frame sequences was weaker because fewer shared sequences reduced the signal-to-noise ratio. Zero-insertion analyses could be partly confounded by invariant T cells such as MAIT and iNKT, though diverse VJ usage argued against such confounding for most clonotypes. Compared with coincidental sharing between unrelated individuals, out-of-frame TCR alpha sequences shared between twins showed an excess of sequences with low generation probability. Fewer insertions were carried by abundant cord blood beta clonotypes; a weaker similar trend was observed in young adult naive repertoires, while no such trend was observed in memory repertoires. Because the same donors could not be followed over many years, the conclusions depended on cross-sectional statistical analysis. In monozygotic twins, out-of-frame TCR alpha sharing was systematically underestimated by recombination models, although the models agreed with sharing between unrelated individuals.

CDR1 MGHRA and CDR2 YSYEKL are derived from the germline V gene. From the cysteine up to the phenylalanine, the CDR3 has a length of 14 residues. The sequence is cut down to CDR3 DNA, 42 bases in frame from base 1. V is reduced by 2 bases and J by 0 bases, leaving a spacing of 7 bases between them. The sample was also linked to a second study, of yellow fever vaccine responses in identical twins. From that second study: According to the authors, the vaccine-induced T cell response in identical twins seemed to be partly convergent and partly specific to each individual. Focusing on identical twins, the study followed the T cell clones that responded to the vaccine, and did so with precision.

The V and J genes are TRBV4-1 and TRBJ1-2, with the D gene not confidently named. This TCR derives from a woman in her late teens or twenties in good health. Source material: PBMCs. The bases are TGCGCCAGCAGCCAATCGGGTACTAACTATGGCTACACCTTC. This codes for CASSQSGTNYGYTF.